This T cell receptor (beta chain) was sequenced for a study of blood T cell repertoires in COVID-19. Study in general: COVID-19 samples from acute and convalescent phases originated in the United States, Italy and Spain. T cells, B-cell-depleted T cells, or PBMCs provided the cDNA or gDNA that served as material.

Study processing details: The authors estimated nucleated cell counts from reference gene primer amplification. Profiled with immunoSEQ multiplex PCR; TCRdb holds only in-frame clones, not every one. V, J and clone size reflect that table, while D and trimming were determined from the DNA. The table has roughly 78,000 clones, roughly nine tenths seen once; the top ten hold around 1.9%. The germline V gene has CDR1 SQVTM and CDR2 ANQGSEA. The CDR3 runs 14 residues. V shed 6 bases, J shed 3 bases, and the junction held 9 bases outside the gene matches. This receptor was obtained from a woman aged 55-69 years with acute or convalescent COVID-19. This sequence joins TRBV29-1 and TRBJ2-7, with 9 nucleotides matching TRBD1. The material sequenced was peripheral blood. CDR3 in amino acids: CSVTPGTGFYEQYF. DNA of the CDR3: TGCAGCGTCACACCCGGGACAGGGTTCTACGAGCAGTACTTC.